The 8 T cell receptor beta chains below were found in one sample sequenced in a study of follicular helper T cells after annual influenza vaccination. Profiling relied on immunoSEQ multiplex PCR, and the TCRdb table lists in-frame clones only, not all of them. Found here are about 10,000 clones, roughly 80% of them singletons; the top ten hold 0.7% to 0.95%. Time point defined: 2014-2015 season, pre-vaccination. The source material was CXCR5- memory CD4+ T cells sorted from blood, sampled on the day of influenza vaccination. These receptors all stem from an adult who received the influenza vaccine.

V usage is TRBV7-9 and J usage is TRBJ1-2, with 7 bases lining up with TRBD1. This CDR3 contains 14 residues. In germline, CDR1 is SEHNR, CDR2 FQNEAQ (reference sequence). V shed 5 bases and J 2 bases; nucleotides not matched to a gene: 5. In DNA, the CDR3 is TGTGCCAGCAGCCCGGGGGACAGAAACTATGGCTACACCTTC. It encodes CASSPGDRNYGYTF.

The table lists this clone with a count of one. The chain links TRBV7-9 to TRBJ2-6, with 10 bases fitting TRBD1. Germline CDR1 reads SEHNR; CDR2 reads FQNEAQ (reference sequence). CDR3 size: 18 residues. Trimming took 5 bases from V and 1 from J; bases not matched to a gene: 8. CDR3 coding DNA: TGTGCCAGCAGCCGGGGGGGACAGGGGCTGTCTGGGGCCAACGTCCTGACTTTC. It is translated as CASSRGGQGLSGANVLTF.

This chain joins TRBV6-4 and TRBJ2-3; 9 positions match TRBD2. Unmatched junction bases numbered 6, after V lost 6 bases and J lost 2 bases. CDR3 length equals 15 residues. Germline V gene lookup returns CDR1 MRHNA and CDR2 SNTAGT. The CDR3 loop is CASSVAGALTDTQYF. In DNA, the CDR3 is TGTGCCAGCAGCGTAGCGGGGGCTCTCACAGATACGCAGTATTTT.

The genes are TRBV19 and TRBJ2-5; no clear D gene. Trimming cost V 6 bases and J 3 bases, with 11 bases left between them. Germline V gene data show CDR1 as LNHDA and CDR2 as SQIVND (reference sequence). This CDR3 comprises 13 residues. The CDR3 protein is CASRRHGEETQYF. In nucleotides, the CDR3 is TGTGCCAGTAGAAGACATGGGGAAGAGACCCAGTACTTC.

The chain employs TRBV6-1 and TRBJ2-5; a possible D gene is TRBD2 (5 bases). This CDR3 spans 14 amino acids. Trimming cost V 4 bases and J 4 bases, with 13 bases left between them. Germline values: CDR1 MNHNS, CDR2 SASEGT. DNA for the CDR3: TGTGCCAGCAGTGTCGTTGAGGGCCGAGAGACCCAGTACTTC. Encoded protein: CASSVVEGRETQYF.

This clone was seen more than once but under ten times. The chain combines TRBV19 with TRBJ2-1; TRBD1 matches 9 bases. The germline gives CDR1 LNHDA, CDR2 SQIVND (reference sequence). Trimming took 6 bases from V and 6 from J; bases not matched to a gene: 6. This CDR3 contains 14 residues. The CDR3 nucleotides read TGTGCCAGTAGAACCGGGACAGGGCCCAATGAGCAGTTCTTC. This translates into CASRTGTGPNEQFF.

The chain combines TRBV5-1 with TRBJ2-7; tentative D call: TRBD1 (6 bases). The V end was cut by 2 bases, the J end by 4 bases, with 16 bases between. The CDR3 length is 15 residues. Germline loops: CDR1 SGHRS, CDR2 YFSETQ. The CDR3 region is CASSLQGAYGYEQYF. DNA of the CDR3: TGCGCCAGCAGCTTACAGGGAGCGTACGGGTACGAGCAGTACTTC.

The chain is built from TRBV5-1 and TRBJ2-5, with 13 positions matching TRBD2. CDR3 size: 17 residues. The trim removed 2 bases at V and 1 base at J, leaving 5 bases unmatched. Germline CDR1 and CDR2: SGHRS and YFSETQ. As DNA, the CDR3 is TGCGCCAGCAGCTTAACGACTAGCGGGGGGATCCAAGAGACCCAGTACTTC. It yields the protein CASSLTTSGGIQETQYF.